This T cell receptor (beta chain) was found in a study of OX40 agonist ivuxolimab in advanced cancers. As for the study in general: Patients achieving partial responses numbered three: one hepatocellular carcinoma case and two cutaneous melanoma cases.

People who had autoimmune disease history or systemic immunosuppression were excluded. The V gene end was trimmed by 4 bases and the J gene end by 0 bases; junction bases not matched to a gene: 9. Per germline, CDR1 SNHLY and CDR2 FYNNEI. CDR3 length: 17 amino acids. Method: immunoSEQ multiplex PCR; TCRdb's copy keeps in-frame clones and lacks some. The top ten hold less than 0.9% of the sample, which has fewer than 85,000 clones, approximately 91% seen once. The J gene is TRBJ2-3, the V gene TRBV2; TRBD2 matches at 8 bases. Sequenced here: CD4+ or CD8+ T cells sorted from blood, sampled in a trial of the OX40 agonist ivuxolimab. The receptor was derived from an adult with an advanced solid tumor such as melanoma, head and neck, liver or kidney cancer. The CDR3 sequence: CASSGEGAGASTDTQYF. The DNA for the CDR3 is TGTGCCAGCAGTGGCGAAGGAGCGGGGGCTAGCACAGATACGCAGTATTTT.